The source of this TCR beta chain is a study of T cells after posttransplantation cyclophosphamide. After removal of 3 bases from V and 8 bases from J, the junction contained 7 bases not matched to a gene. The V gene's germline CDR1 is SGHTA and CDR2 FQGNSA. This CDR3 has 16 residues. TCRdb keeps only in-frame clones here, not all; method: immunoSEQ multiplex PCR. The table records approximately 3,100 clones, 95% of them present only once. Sample: naive CD8+ T cells sorted from PBMCs. The V gene is TRBV7-2, the J gene TRBJ2-1; 13 bases are a match to TRBD2. The receptor's source is a woman aged 50 to 65 in good health and a related stem cell transplant donor. CDR3 bases: TGTGCCAGCAGCTTGCCGGGACTAGCGGGATGGGATGAGCAGTTCTTC. Protein: CASSLPGLAGWDEQFF. Drawing the rest from reference TRBV7-2 and TRBJ2-1, the complete variable domain is GAGVSQSPSNKVTEKGKDVELRCDPISGHTALYWYRQSLGQGLEFLIYFQGNSAPDKSGLPSDRFSAERTGGSVSTLTIQRTQQEDSAVYLCASSLPGLAGWDEQFFGPGTRLTVL.